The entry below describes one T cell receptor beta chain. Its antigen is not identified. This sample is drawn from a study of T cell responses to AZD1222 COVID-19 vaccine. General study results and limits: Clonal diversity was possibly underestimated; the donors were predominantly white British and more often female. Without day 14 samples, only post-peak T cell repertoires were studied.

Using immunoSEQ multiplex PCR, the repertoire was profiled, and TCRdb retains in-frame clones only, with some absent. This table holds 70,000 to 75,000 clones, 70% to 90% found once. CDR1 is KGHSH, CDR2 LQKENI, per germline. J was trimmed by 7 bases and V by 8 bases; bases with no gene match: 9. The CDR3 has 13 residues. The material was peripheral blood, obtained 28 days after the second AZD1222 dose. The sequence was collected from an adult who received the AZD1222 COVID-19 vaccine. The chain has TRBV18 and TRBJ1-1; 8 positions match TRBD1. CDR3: CASQQTGDSEAFF. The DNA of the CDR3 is TGTGCCAGCCAACAGACAGGGGACAGTGAAGCTTTCTTT.